The rows below give T cell receptor beta chains drawn from one sample of a study of Ad26.COV2.S vaccination and SARS-CoV-2 variants. Produced via immunoSEQ multiplex PCR; TCRdb's table is partial and in-frame only. The sample consists of 300,000 to 500,000 clones, around nine tenths of them appearing once. The starting material was peripheral blood, obtained in a trial of Ad26.COV2.S vaccine versus placebo. These receptors came from a person between 18 and 65 years old who received the Ad26.COV2.S COVID-19 vaccine or a placebo. Each CDR3 is given with its conserved first and last residue. Fields, in order: V gene, J gene, CDR3 length, CDR3 protein.

V gene: TRBV4-1; J gene: TRBJ2-7; CDR3 length: 17; CDR3 protein: CASKFDGGPESSYEQYF
V gene: TRBV5-1; J gene: TRBJ2-3; CDR3 length: 16; CDR3 protein: CASSGGQGHNTDTQYF
V gene: TRBV5-4; J gene: TRBJ1-1; CDR3 length: 14; CDR3 protein: CASSLPQGATEAFF
V gene: TRBV9; J gene: TRBJ2-1; CDR3 length: 13; CDR3 protein: CASSPKNDNEQFF
V gene: TRBV7-9; J gene: TRBJ1-4; CDR3 length: 16; CDR3 protein: CASSRLADGTNEKLFF
V gene: TRBV7-9; J gene: TRBJ1-1; CDR3 length: 14; CDR3 protein: CASSQTTGYTEAFF
V gene: TRBV5-4; J gene: TRBJ1-4; CDR3 length: 15; CDR3 protein: CASSLEGGLNEKLFF
V gene: TRBV12-3/TRBV12-4; J gene: TRBJ1-6; CDR3 length: 13; CDR3 protein: CASTTSYNSPLHF
V gene: TRBV6-2/TRBV6-3; J gene: TRBJ2-5; CDR3 length: 14; CDR3 protein: CASSYGGVAETQYF
V gene: TRBV5-1; J gene: TRBJ1-1; CDR3 length: 13; CDR3 protein: CASSLQGNTEAFF
V gene: TRBV6-5; J gene: TRBJ1-2; CDR3 length: 13; CDR3 protein: CASSYRPLNGYTF
V gene: TRBV10-3; J gene: TRBJ2-3; CDR3 length: 13; CDR3 protein: CAIMQTSTDTQYF
V gene: TRBV6-5; J gene: TRBJ2-7; CDR3 length: 13; CDR3 protein: CASSYSSIGEQYF
V gene: TRBV5-6; J gene: TRBJ1-4; CDR3 length: 14; CDR3 protein: CASSLPGAWEKLFF
V gene: TRBV14; J gene: TRBJ1-2; CDR3 length: 18; CDR3 protein: CASSQESGYDSPFYGYTF
V gene: TRBV9; J gene: TRBJ2-7; CDR3 length: 13; CDR3 protein: CASSPPSSYEQYF
V gene: TRBV5-4; J gene: TRBJ2-3; CDR3 length: 15; CDR3 protein: CASSPSGGAADTQYF
V gene: TRBV2; J gene: TRBJ2-7; CDR3 length: 14; CDR3 protein: CASSANGVPYEQYF
V gene: TRBV29-1; J gene: TRBJ2-7; CDR3 length: 17; CDR3 protein: CSVEEPTPGQGTYEQYF
V gene: TRBV6-5; J gene: TRBJ2-3; CDR3 length: 12; CDR3 protein: CASRGGGGTQYF
V gene: TRBV10-1; J gene: TRBJ2-3; CDR3 length: 13; CDR3 protein: CASSLTGTDTQYF
V gene: TRBV5-6; J gene: TRBJ2-4; CDR3 length: 15; CDR3 protein: CASILTRGAKNIQYF
V gene: TRBV3-1/TRBV3-2; J gene: TRBJ1-4; CDR3 length: 16; CDR3 protein: CASSPRAGTGDEKLFF
V gene: TRBV7-9; J gene: TRBJ2-3; CDR3 length: 19; CDR3 protein: CASSLAWVRAGAPEDTQYF
V gene: TRBV18; J gene: TRBJ1-1; CDR3 length: 15; CDR3 protein: CASSPLEAGGTEAFF
V gene: TRBV6-6; J gene: TRBJ1-4; CDR3 length: 15; CDR3 protein: CASSHWQGRYEKLFF
V gene: TRBV2; J gene: TRBJ1-1; CDR3 length: 12; CDR3 protein: CASSEGGLGAFF
V gene: TRBV7-6; J gene: TRBJ2-1; CDR3 length: 14; CDR3 protein: CASSSTGTFNEQFF
V gene: TRBV5-6; J gene: TRBJ2-7; CDR3 length: 14; CDR3 protein: CASSPGTGTFEQYF
V gene: TRBV3-1/TRBV3-2; J gene: TRBJ2-7; CDR3 length: 14; CDR3 protein: CASSLNTVSYEQYF
V gene: TRBV6-5; J gene: TRBJ1-2; CDR3 length: 15; CDR3 protein: CASTPDRGGLYGYTF
V gene: TRBV12-3/TRBV12-4; J gene: TRBJ2-1; CDR3 length: 13; CDR3 protein: CASSLIRGLEQFF
V gene: TRBV4-3; J gene: TRBJ2-2; CDR3 length: 14; CDR3 protein: CASSPSIERGELFF
V gene: TRBV5-1; J gene: TRBJ1-2; CDR3 length: 14; CDR3 protein: CASSLREGARGYTF
V gene: TRBV19; J gene: TRBJ1-1; CDR3 length: 15; CDR3 protein: CASSGPGRAGTEAFF
V gene: TRBV29-1; J gene: TRBJ2-7; CDR3 length: 12; CDR3 protein: CSVRSGGSEQYF
V gene: TRBV15; J gene: TRBJ1-6; CDR3 length: 17; CDR3 protein: CATSIGDRGLENSPLHF
V gene: TRBV18; J gene: TRBJ1-1; CDR3 length: 15; CDR3 protein: CASSPTTGMHTEAFF
V gene: TRBV19; J gene: TRBJ1-1; CDR3 length: 13; CDR3 protein: CASSIVWRTEAFF
V gene: TRBV20-1; J gene: TRBJ1-1; CDR3 length: 11; CDR3 protein: CSATPSVEAFF